The entry that follows covers one TCR beta chain sequence. The clone's antigen remains unknown. There are no base qualities to consult, and no much larger clone falls within one base. This entry belongs to a study of Ad26.COV2.S vaccination and SARS-CoV-2 variants (dated by TCRdb to about 2021). Regarding the research as a whole: Donors in the vaccine arm were drawn from COV1001, a phase I-IIa trial of Ad26.COV2.S in healthy adults that was multicentre, randomized, double-blind and placebo-controlled. Ad26.COV2.S was administered intramuscularly at a dose of 5x10^10 or 1x10^11 viral particles, either as one shot or as two shots given 56 days apart. Sequencing of the TCRbeta repertoire served to evaluate the specificity and breadth of SARS-CoV-2-reactive T cell receptors following Ad26.COV2.S vaccination. The TCR-sequenced set comprised around 32 samples: some 19 Ad26.COV2.S vaccine recipients, 5 placebo recipients and 8 SARS-CoV-2 convalescent individuals. Participants in the trial were split at random into five groups of five each, receiving low-dose or high-dose Ad26.COV2.S once or twice, or else placebo on both occasions. Investigators did not know the trial group allocation while performing experiments and assessing outcomes. Study-wide findings and limitations: Higher spike-specific TCR breadth was observed in Ad26.COV2.S recipients than in placebo recipients (P = 0.0014). Comparing responses between vaccine doses or regimens was not something the study was powered to do. The authors noted that total T cell responses may have been underestimated by the TCR breadth and depth analyses. Comparable non-spike TCR breadth was observed between vaccine and placebo recipients, consistent with only spike being contained in the vaccine. Substantial breadth of spike-specific CD8+ and CD4+ T cell responses was reported after vaccination.

From cysteine to phenylalanine, the CDR3 is 15 amino acids long. Just the 45-base CDR3 DNA is kept, in frame starting at base 1. Sequences GTSNPN (CDR1) and SVGIG (CDR2) are obtained from the germline V gene (reference sequence). Between the V and J ends, shortened by 2 bases and 0 bases respectively, the junction contains 14 bases. The immunoSEQ Assay was used to sequence TCRbeta CDR3 regions. After extraction, genomic DNA underwent amplification by bias-controlled multiplex PCR, followed by high-throughput sequencing. In the source study's methods: Collapsing and filtering of sequences were performed to quantify the absolute abundance of each unique TCRbeta CDR3 region. Usable DNA was measured by amplifying reference genes present in all nucleated cells, and TCRbeta template counts were normalized to that usable DNA to estimate T cell fraction. Repertoire TCRs were annotated as SARS-CoV-2-specific when V gene, CDR3 amino acid sequence and J gene were exactly matched to a known reactive TCR set. The reference SARS-CoV-2 TCR set was obtained from MIRA and was filtered for enrichment in COVID-19-positive ImmuneCODE repertoires, whereby public or cross-reactive TCRs were removed. Using the MIRA antigens, annotated TCRs were further analysed by specific ORF or by position within an ORF. Breadth was defined as the number of annotated unique rearrangements divided by the total number of unique productive rearrangements, and depth was defined as the summed frequency of the annotated unique rearrangements. Two-sided Wilcoxon rank-sum tests were applied when comparing TCR breadth between groups. As stored in TCRdb, this immuneACCESS dataset retains in-frame rearrangements with V and J assigned. A fraction of the clones does not appear; measured against another copy, unresolved V genes explain less than half of the discrepancy, and the remainder lacks a known reason. The D gene and trimming were derived from the DNA, and the V and J assignments and clone size from that table. In all, the sample holds approximately 280,000 clones, and over 75% of those were seen once. The ten largest clones add up to about 3.1% of the sample.

In light of the paper, this sample's treatment or condition label describes: approximately 18 received Ad26.COV2.S at low or high dose, single or two shots; about 5 received placebo; per-sample allocation not given. Repertoires of vaccine and placebo recipients were sequenced from samples taken on day 63 after the first injection. In Cohort 1b, around 23 adults aged 18-55 years were enrolled at a single site in Boston, USA, between 29 July and 7 August 2020. Ad26.COV2.S consisted of a replication-incompetent adenovirus type 26 vector by which a prefusion-stabilized SARS-CoV-2 spike protein from the original Wuhan strain was expressed.

The sequence was obtained from a person between 18 and 59 years old who received the Ad26.COV2.S COVID-19 vaccine or a placebo. Recombination linked TRBV30 to TRBJ2-7, with no confidently assigned D gene. The source was peripheral blood, collected in a trial of Ad26.COV2.S vaccine versus placebo. The CDR3 reads as follows: CAWSRVGGTSYEQYF. The nucleotides read TGTGCCTGGAGTAGAGTGGGTGGTACCTCCTACGAGCAGTACTTC.